This TCR beta chain was sequenced in a study of T cell responses to AZD1222 COVID-19 vaccine. Findings and caveats of the study: Repertoires were obtained solely post-peak T cell response. The number of AZD1222 recipients seropositive at baseline was only 6 or 7.

Regarding this clone: Its antigen remains unidentified.

V lost 6 bases and J lost 6, with 10 bases in between. CDR1 is SGHTA, CDR2 FQGNSA, per germline. The CDR3 totals 12 residues. Assay used: immunoSEQ multiplex PCR; TCRdb lists only in-frame clones, some missing. This table has around 130,000 clones, about 90% appearing once. The chain uses TRBV7-2 and TRBJ2-3, with D tentatively TRBD2 (5 bases). This TCR came from an adult who received the MenACWY meningococcal vaccine as a control. The source was peripheral blood, collected 28 days after the second dose of the MenACWY control vaccine. The CDR3 reads CASRLGSDTQYF. In DNA, the CDR3 is TGTGCCAGCAGACTAGGATCGGATACGCAGTATTTT.